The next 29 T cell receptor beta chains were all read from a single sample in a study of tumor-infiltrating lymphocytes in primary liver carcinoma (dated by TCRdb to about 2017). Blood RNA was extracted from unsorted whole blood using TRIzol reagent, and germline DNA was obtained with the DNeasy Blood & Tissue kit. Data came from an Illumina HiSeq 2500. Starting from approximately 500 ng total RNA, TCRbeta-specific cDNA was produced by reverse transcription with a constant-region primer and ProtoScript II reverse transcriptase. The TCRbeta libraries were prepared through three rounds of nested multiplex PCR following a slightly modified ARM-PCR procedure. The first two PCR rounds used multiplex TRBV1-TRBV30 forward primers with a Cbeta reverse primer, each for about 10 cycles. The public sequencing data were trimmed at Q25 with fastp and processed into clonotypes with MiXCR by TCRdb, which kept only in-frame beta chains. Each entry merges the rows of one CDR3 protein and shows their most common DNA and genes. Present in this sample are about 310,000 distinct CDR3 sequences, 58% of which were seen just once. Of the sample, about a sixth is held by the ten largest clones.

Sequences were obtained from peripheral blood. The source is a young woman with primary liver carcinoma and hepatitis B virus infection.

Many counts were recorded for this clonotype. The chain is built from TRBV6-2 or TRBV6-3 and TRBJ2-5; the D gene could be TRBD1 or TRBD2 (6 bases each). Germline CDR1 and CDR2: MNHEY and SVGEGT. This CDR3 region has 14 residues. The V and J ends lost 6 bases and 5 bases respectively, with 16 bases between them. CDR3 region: CASSQGGGWETQYF. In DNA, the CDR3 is TGTGCCAGCAGCCAAGGGGGAGGATGGGAGACCCAGTACTTC.

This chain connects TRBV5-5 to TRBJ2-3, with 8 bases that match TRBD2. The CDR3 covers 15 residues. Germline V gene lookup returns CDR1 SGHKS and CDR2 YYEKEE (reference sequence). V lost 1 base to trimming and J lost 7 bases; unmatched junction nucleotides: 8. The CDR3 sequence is CASSLNSGAVNTQYF. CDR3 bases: TGTGCCAGCAGCTTGAATAGCGGGGCAGTGAATACGCAGTATTTT.

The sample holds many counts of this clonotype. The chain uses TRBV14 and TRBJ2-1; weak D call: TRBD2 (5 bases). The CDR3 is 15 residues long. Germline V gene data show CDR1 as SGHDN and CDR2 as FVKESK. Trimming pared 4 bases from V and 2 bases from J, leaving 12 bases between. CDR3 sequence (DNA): TGTGCCAGCAGCCCCCGTGGGAGTACCTACAATGAGCAGTTCTTC. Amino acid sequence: CASSPRGSTYNEQFF.

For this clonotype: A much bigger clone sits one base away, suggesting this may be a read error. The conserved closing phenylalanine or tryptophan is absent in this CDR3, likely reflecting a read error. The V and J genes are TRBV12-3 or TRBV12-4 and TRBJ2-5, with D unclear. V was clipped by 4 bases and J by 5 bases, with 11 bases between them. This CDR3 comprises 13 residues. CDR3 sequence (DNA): TGTGCCAGCAGTTCCGACTGGACGGAGACCCAGTACTTA. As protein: CASSSDWTETQYL.

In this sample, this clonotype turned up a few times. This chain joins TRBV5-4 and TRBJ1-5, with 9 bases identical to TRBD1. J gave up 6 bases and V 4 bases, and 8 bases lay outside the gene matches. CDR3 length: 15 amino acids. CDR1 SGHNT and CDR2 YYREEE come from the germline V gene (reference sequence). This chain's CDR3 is CASSQGGTGSQPQHF. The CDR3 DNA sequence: TGTGCCAGCAGCCAGGGCGGGACAGGGAGTCAGCCCCAGCATTTT.

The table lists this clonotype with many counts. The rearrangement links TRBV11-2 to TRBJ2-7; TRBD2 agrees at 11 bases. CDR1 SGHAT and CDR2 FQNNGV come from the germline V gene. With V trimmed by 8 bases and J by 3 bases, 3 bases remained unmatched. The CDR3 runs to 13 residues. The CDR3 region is CASAGLAGYEQYF. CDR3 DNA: TGTGCCAGCGCAGGACTAGCGGGCTACGAGCAGTACTTC.

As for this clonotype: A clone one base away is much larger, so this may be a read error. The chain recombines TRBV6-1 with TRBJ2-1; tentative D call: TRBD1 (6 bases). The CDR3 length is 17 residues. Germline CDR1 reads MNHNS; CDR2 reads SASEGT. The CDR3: CASCERGSGNSYNEQFF. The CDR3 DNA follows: TGTGCCAGCTGTGAAAGGGGGAGCGGTAACTCCTACAATGAGCAGTTCTTC.

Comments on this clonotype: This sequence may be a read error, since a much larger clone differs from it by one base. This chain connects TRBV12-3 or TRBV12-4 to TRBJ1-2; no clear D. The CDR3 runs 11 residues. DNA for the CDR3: TGTGCCAACAGTCTGAACTCCGGCTACACCTTC. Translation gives CANSLNSGYTF.

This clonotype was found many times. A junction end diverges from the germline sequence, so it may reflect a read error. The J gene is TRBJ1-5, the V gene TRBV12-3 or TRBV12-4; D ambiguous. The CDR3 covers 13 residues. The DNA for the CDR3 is TGTGCCAGCAGCTTAGTGGGCAATCAGCCCCAGCATTTT. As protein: CASSLVGNQPQHF.

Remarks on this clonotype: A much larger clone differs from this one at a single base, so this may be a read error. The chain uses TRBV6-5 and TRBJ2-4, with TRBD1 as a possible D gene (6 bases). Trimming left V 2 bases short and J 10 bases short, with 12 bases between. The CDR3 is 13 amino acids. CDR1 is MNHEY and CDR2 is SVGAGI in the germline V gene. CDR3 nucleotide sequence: TGTGCCAGCAGTTACGCAGGGGAAGGGATTCAGTACTTC. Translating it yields CASSYAGEGIQYF.

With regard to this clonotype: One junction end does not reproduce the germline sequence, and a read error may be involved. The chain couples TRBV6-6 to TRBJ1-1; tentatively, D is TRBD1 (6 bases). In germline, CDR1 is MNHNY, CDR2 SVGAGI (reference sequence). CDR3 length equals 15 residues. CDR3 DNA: TGTGCCAGCAGCCGCCCGTCAGGGGTGAACACTGGAGCTTCCTTT. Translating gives CASSRPSGVNTGASF.

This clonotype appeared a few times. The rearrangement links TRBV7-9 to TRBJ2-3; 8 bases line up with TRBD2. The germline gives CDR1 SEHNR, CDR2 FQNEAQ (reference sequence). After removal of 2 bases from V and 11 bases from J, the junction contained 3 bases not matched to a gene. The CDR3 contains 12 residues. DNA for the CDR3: TGTGCCAGCAGCTTACCAGCGGGGGAGCAGTATTTT. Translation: CASSLPAGEQYF.

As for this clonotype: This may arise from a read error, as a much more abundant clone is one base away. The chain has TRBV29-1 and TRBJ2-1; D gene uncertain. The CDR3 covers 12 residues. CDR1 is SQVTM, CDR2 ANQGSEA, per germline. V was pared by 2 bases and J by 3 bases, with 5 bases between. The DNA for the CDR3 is TGCAGCGTTGAATATCACTACAATGAGCAGTTCTTC. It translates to CSVEYHYNEQFF.

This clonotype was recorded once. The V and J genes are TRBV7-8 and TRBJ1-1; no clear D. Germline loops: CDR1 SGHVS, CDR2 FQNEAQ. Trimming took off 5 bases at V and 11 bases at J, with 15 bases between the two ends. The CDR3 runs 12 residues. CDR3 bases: TGTGCCAGCAGCCCTAACCGGGTATCGGCTTTCTTT. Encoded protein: CASSPNRVSAFF.

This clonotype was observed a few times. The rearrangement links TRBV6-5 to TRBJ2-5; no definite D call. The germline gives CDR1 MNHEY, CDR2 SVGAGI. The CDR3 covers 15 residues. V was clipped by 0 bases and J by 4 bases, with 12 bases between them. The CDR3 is CASSYSLIPAETQYF. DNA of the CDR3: TGTGCCAGCAGTTACTCCCTTATTCCAGCAGAGACCCAGTACTTC.

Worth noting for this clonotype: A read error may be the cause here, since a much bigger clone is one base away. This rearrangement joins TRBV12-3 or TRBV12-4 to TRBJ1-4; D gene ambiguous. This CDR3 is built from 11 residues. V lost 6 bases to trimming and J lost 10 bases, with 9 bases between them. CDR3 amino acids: CASRADLKLFF. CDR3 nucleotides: TGTGCCAGCAGGGCCGACCTAAAACTGTTTTTT.

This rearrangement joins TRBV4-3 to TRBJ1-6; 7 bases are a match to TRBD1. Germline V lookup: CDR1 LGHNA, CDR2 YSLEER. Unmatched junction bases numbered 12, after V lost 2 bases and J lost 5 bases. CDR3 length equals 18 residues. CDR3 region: CASSQWVTGLDNNSPLHF. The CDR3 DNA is TGCGCCAGCAGCCAATGGGTGACAGGGCTGGATAATAATTCACCCCTCCACTTT.

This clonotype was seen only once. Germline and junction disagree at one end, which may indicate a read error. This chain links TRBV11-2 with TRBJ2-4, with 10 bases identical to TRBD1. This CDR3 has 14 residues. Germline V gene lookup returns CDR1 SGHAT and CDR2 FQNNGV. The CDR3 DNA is TGTACCAGTACTCTGGACAGGGGGGTTAACATTCAGTACTTC. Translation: CTSTLDRGVNIQYF.

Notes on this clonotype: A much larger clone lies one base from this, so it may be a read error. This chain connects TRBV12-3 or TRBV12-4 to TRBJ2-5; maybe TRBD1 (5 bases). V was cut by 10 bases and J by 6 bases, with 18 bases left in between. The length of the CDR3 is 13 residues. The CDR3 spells CATRQTVKQTQYF. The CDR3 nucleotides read TGTGCCACCAGACAGACAGTCAAGCAGACCCAGTACTTC.

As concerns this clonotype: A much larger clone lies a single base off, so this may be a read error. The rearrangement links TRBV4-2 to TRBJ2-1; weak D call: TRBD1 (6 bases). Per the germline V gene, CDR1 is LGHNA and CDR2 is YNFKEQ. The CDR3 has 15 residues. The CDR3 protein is CASSQVVGGPNERFF. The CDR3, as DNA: TGTGCCAGCAGCCAAGTGGTTGGGGGCCCCAATGAGCGGTTCTTC.

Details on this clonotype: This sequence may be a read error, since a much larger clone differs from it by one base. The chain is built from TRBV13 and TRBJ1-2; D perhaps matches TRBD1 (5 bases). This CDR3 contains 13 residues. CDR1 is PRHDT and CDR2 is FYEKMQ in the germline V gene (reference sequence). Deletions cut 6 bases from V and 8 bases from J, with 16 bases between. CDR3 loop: CASSLHWGRGYTF. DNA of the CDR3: TGTGCCAGCAGTCTCCACTGGGGCAGGGGCTACACCTTC. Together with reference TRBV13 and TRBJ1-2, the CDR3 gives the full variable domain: AAGVIQSPRHLIKEKRETATLKCYPIPRHDTVYWYQQGPGQDPQFLISFYEKMQSDKGSIPDRFSAQQFSDYHSELNMSSLELGDSALYFCASSLHWGRGYTFGSGTRLTVV.

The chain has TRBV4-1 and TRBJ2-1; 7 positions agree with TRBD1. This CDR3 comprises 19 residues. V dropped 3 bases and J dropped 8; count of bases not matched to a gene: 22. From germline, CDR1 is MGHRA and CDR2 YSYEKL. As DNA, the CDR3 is TGCGCCAGCAGCCATCGTAGGGGACAGCCCTCGAAACTTTGGGATGAGCAGTTCTTC. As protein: CASSHRRGQPSKLWDEQFF.

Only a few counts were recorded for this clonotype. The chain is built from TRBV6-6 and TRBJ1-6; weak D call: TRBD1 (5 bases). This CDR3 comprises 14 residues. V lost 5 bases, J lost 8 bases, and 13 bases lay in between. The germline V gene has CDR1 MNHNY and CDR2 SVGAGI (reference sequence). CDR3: CASSRGRGYSPLHF. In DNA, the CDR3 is TGTGCCAGCAGTAGGGGACGGGGGTATTCACCCCTCCACTTT.

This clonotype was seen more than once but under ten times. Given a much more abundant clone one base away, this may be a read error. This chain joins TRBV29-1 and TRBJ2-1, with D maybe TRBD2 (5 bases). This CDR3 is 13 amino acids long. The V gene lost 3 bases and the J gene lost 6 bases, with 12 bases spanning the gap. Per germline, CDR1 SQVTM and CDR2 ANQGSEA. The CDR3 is CSVDSAGCNEQFF. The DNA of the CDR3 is TGCAGCGTTGATTCCGCGGGCTGCAATGAGCAGTTCTTC.

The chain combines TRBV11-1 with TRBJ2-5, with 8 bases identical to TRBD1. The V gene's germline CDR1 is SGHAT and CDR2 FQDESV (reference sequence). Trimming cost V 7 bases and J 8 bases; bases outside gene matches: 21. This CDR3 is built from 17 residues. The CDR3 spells CASNPIWLPGGVGTQYF. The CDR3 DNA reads TGTGCCAGCAACCCGATATGGTTGCCAGGGGGCGTTGGAACCCAGTACTTC. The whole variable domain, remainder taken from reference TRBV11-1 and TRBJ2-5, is EAEVAQSPRYKITEKSQAVAFWCDPISGHATLYWYRQILGQGPELLVQFQDESVVDDSQLPKDRFSAERLKGVDSTLKIQPAELGDSAMYLCASNPIWLPGGVGTQYFGPGTRLLVL.

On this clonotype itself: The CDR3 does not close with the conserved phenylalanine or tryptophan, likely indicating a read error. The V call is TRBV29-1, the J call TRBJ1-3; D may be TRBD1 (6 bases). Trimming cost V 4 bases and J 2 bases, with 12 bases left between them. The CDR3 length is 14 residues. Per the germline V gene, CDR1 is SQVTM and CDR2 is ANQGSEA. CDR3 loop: CSVAVRGTGNTIYY. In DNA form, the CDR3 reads TGCAGCGTTGCGGTCAGGGGAACTGGAAACACCATATATTAT.

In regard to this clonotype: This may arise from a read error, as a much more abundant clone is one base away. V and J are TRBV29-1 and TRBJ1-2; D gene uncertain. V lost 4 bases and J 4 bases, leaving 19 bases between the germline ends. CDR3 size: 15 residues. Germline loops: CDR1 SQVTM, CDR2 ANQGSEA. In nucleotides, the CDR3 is TGCAGCGTTGGGGGAAAGGGCCTATTTGGCTATGGCTACACCTTC. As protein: CSVGGKGLFGYGYTF.

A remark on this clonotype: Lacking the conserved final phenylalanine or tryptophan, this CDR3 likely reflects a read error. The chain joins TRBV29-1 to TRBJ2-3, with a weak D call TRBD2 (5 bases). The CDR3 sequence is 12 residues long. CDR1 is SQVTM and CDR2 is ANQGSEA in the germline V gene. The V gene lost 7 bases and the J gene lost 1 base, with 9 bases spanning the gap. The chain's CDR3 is CSAGSGTDTQYY. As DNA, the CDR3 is TGCAGCGCCGGTAGCGGCACAGATACGCAGTATTAT.

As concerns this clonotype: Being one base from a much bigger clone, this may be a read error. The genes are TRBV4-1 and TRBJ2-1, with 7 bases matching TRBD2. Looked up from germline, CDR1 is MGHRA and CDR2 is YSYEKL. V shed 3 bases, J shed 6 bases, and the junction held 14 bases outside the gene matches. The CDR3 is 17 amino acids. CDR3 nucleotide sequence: TGCGCCAGCAGCCAGGCACCGGGACTAATGTTCCCCAATGAGCAGTTCTTC. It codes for CASSQAPGLMFPNEQFF.